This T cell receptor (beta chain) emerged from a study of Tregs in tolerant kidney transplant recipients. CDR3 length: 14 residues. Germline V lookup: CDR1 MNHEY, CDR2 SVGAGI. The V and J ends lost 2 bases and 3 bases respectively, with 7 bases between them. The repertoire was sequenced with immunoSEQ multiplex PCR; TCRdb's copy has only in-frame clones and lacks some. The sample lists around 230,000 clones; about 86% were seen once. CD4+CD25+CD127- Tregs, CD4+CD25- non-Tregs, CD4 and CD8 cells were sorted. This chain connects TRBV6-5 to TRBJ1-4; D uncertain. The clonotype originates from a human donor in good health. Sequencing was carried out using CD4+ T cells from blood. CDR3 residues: CASSYRLSNEKLFF. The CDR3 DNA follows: TGTGCCAGCAGTTACAGGCTGTCTAATGAAAAACTGTTTTTT.